The 13 T cell receptor beta chains listed next were all sequenced from one sample in a study of post-analysis software for immune sequencing data. Regarding the study as a whole: Among 5 or 6 TRBV segments more frequent in patients than controls were TRBV5-6, TRBV5-1 and TRBV20-1.

The antigens for these receptors are not known. The library was made from cDNA and included unique molecular identifiers. TCRdb reprocessed the PCR reads with MiXCR, giving one entry per CDR3 protein. This sample has a few hundred thousand distinct CDR3 sequences, with approximately 42% found just once. Sequencing was carried out using blood. Every receptor here comes from a girl aged 2-10 years with multiple sclerosis.

This chain connects TRBV20-1 to TRBJ2-1; TRBD2 aligns across 10 bases. The V gene end was trimmed by 2 bases and the J gene end by 2 bases; junction bases not matched to a gene: 6. The V gene's germline CDR1 is DFQATT and CDR2 SNEGSKA (reference sequence). The CDR3 is made up of 16 amino acids. The DNA for the CDR3 is TGCAGTGCTAGACCGTCCACTAGCGGGGCCTACAATGAGCAGTTCTTC. Residues: CSARPSTSGAYNEQFF.

The chain couples TRBV4-3 to TRBJ1-4; TRBD1 matches at 9 bases. The CDR3 has 16 amino acids. V shed 0 bases, J shed 6 bases, and the junction held 5 bases outside the gene matches. Germline V gene sequence: CDR1 LGHNA, CDR2 YSLEER. The CDR3 sequence: CASSQDTGTGYEKLFF. CDR3 DNA sequence: TGCGCCAGCAGCCAAGATACCGGGACAGGGTATGAAAAACTGTTTTTT.

This chain links TRBV7-3 with TRBJ2-3, with 10 bases aligning to TRBD2. This CDR3 spans 15 amino acids. The junction had 2 bases not matched to a gene; V was cut back by 1 base and J by 4 bases. The germline V gene has CDR1 SGHTA and CDR2 FQGTGA. The CDR3 sequence: CASSLKLAGSDTQYF. The CDR3 DNA sequence: TGTGCCAGCAGCTTAAAACTAGCGGGATCAGATACGCAGTATTTT.

This clonotype was seen ten or more times. The rearrangement uses TRBV6-5 and TRBJ2-7; TRBD2 might be the D (6 bases). This CDR3 region has 11 residues. CDR1 is MNHEY and CDR2 is SVGAGI in the germline V gene. V dropped 8 bases and J dropped 4 bases, with 9 bases sitting between them. CDR3 residues: CASGGGYEQYF. In DNA, the CDR3 is TGTGCCAGCGGGGGAGGTTACGAGCAGTACTTC.

The chain employs TRBV5-1 and TRBJ2-7; 7 bases align to TRBD2. Trimming removed 5 bases from V and 0 bases from J; junction bases left unmatched: 5. CDR1 and CDR2 from the germline V gene are SGHRS and YFSETQ. The CDR3 spans 14 residues. CDR3 amino acids: CASRGLADSYEQYF. The DNA of the CDR3 is TGCGCCAGCAGGGGGCTAGCGGACTCCTACGAGCAGTACTTC.

This clonotype was seen a few times. The chain carries TRBV5-1 and TRBJ2-7; 9 nucleotides line up with TRBD1. After removal of 1 base from V and 4 bases from J, the junction contained 9 bases not matched to a gene. Germline V CDR1 and CDR2: SGHRS, YFSETQ. This CDR3 is built from 16 residues. For the CDR3, the DNA is TGCGCCAGCAGCTTGTACAGGACAGGGGTAATTTACGAGCAGTACTTC. Translation gives CASSLYRTGVIYEQYF.

This chain joins TRBV6-1 and TRBJ2-3; maybe TRBD2 (6 bases). Germline V gene data show CDR1 as MNHNS and CDR2 as SASEGT. Deletions cut 0 bases from V and 0 bases from J, with 16 bases between. This CDR3 comprises 18 residues. The CDR3 spells CASSEAVPSVSSTDTQYF. The DNA for the CDR3 is TGTGCCAGCAGTGAAGCAGTCCCTAGCGTCTCTAGCACAGATACGCAGTATTTT.

The chain carries TRBV6-5 and TRBJ2-3; 12 bases are shared with TRBD2. The length of the CDR3 is 16 residues. Losses at the gene ends were 4 bases for V and 5 bases for J; bases not matched to a gene: 7. Per germline, CDR1 MNHEY and CDR2 SVGAGI. The DNA of the CDR3 is TGTGCCAGCAGTTCTCTAGCGGGAGGGCCGGGAGATACGCAGTATTTT. It codes for CASSSLAGGPGDTQYF.

The V call is TRBV29-1, the J call TRBJ2-7, with TRBD2 identical over 7 bases. Germline CDR1 is SQVTM and CDR2 is ANQGSEA. The CDR3 consists of 16 residues. With V trimmed by 6 bases and J by 0 bases, 14 bases remained unmatched. CDR3: CSVGTRGRLSSYEQYF. CDR3 DNA sequence: TGCAGCGTGGGCACTCGCGGGAGACTTAGCTCCTACGAGCAGTACTTC.

In this sample, this clonotype turned up a few times. V and J are TRBV10-3 and TRBJ2-1, with D perhaps TRBD2 (5 bases). Trimming shortened V by 7 bases and J by 0 bases, and 10 bases separated the two germline ends. CDR1 is ENHRY and CDR2 is SYGVKD in the germline V gene. This CDR3 spans 14 amino acids. In DNA, the CDR3 is TGTGCCATCAAGGAGGTTTTCTCCTACAATGAGCAGTTCTTC. It encodes CAIKEVFSYNEQFF.

V is TRBV20-1 and J is TRBJ2-1; D is perhaps TRBD2 (5 bases). CDR1 and CDR2 from the germline V gene are DFQATT and SNEGSKA (reference sequence). The CDR3 spans 17 residues. V lost 3 bases to trimming and J lost 1 base, with 19 bases between them. Here the CDR3 DNA reads TGCAGTGCTAGGGGCCCGACGGGGATTTTATCCTACAATGAGCAGTTCTTC. It yields the protein CSARGPTGILSYNEQFF.

The rearrangement uses TRBV5-1 and TRBJ2-4; 7 nucleotides match TRBD2. Germline CDR1 SGHRS, CDR2 YFSETQ. CDR3 length equals 14 residues. V lost 4 bases, J lost 15 bases, and 16 bases stayed unmatched. CDR3 in amino acids: CASSQVTSAELPYF. The CDR3 nucleotides are TGCGCCAGCAGCCAGGTAACTAGCGCCGAACTTCCGTACTTC.

This chain connects TRBV7-8 to TRBJ2-7; 8 nucleotides line up with TRBD1. The ends lost 3 bases at V and 0 bases at J; junction bases unmatched: 13. Germline-derived CDR1 and CDR2 are SGHVS and FQNEAQ. This CDR3 has 18 residues. CDR3 coding DNA: TGTGCCAGCAGCTTCCTTCCAGGGGGCCTTGATTTCTCCTACGAGCAGTACTTC. This encodes CASSFLPGGLDFSYEQYF.